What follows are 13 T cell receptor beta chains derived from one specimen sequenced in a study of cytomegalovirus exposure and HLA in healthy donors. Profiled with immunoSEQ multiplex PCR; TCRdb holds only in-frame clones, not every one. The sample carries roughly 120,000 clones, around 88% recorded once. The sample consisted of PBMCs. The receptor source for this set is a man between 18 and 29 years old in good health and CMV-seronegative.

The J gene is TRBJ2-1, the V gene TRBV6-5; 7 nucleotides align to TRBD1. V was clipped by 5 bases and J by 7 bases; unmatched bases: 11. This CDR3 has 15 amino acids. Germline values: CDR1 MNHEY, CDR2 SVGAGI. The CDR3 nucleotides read TGTGCCAGCAGTGGTACACAGGGGAAAGGGAATGAGCAGTTCTTC. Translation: CASSGTQGKGNEQFF.

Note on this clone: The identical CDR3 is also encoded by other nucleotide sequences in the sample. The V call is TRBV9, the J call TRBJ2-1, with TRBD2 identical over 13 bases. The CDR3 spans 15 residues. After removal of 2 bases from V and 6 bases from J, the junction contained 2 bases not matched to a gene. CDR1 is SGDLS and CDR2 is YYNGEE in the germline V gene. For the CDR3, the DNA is TGTGCCAGCAGCGTTGGACTAGCGGGAGTCAATGAGCAGTTCTTC. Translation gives CASSVGLAGVNEQFF.

CDR3 protein: CASSLGSTYEQYF. CDR3 in DNA: TGTGCCAGCAGCTTGGGCAGTACCTACGAGCAGTACTTC. The J gene is TRBJ2-7, the V gene TRBV5-6; D is uncertain. Trimming shortened V by 0 bases and J by 2 bases, and 6 bases separated the two germline ends. The CDR3 spans 13 residues. Germline V CDR1 and CDR2: SGHDT, YYEEEE.

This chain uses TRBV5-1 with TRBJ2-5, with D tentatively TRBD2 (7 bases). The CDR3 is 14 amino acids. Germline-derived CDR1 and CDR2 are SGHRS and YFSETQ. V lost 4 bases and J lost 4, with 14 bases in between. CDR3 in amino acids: CASSGGGVVETQYF. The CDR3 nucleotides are TGCGCCAGCAGCGGAGGGGGGGTCGTAGAGACCCAGTACTTC.

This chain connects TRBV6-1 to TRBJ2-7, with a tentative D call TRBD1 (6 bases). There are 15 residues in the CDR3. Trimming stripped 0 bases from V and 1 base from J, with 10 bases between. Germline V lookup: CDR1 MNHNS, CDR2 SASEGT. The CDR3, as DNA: TGTGCCAGCAGTGAAGCCGGACAGCGATCCTACGAGCAGTACTTC. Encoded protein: CASSEAGQRSYEQYF.

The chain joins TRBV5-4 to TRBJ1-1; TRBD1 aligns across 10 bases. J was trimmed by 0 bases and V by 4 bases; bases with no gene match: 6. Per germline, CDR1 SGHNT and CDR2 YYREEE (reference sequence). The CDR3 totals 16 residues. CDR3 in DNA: TGTGCCAGCAGCCTTAGCGGGACAGGGGTGAACACTGAAGCTTTCTTT. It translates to CASSLSGTGVNTEAFF.

CDR3 protein: CASSYGGVNQPQHF. The DNA for the CDR3 is TGTGCCAGCAGCTACGGGGGGGTAAATCAGCCCCAGCATTTT. V and J are TRBV6-6 and TRBJ1-5, with D maybe TRBD1 (5 bases). The CDR3 has 14 amino acids. The V end was cut by 6 bases, the J end by 4 bases, with 13 bases between. Germline CDR1 and CDR2: MNHNY and SVGAGI (reference sequence).

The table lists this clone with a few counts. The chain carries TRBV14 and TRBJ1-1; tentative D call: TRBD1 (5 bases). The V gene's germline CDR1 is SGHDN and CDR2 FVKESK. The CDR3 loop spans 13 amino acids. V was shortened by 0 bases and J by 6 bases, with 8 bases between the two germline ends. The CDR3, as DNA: TGTGCCAGCAGCCAAGACCTGACAGCTGAAGCTTTCTTT. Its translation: CASSQDLTAEAFF. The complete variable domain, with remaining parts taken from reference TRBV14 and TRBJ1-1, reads EAGVTQFPSHSVIEKGQTVTLRCDPISGHDNLYWYRRVMGKEIKFLLHFVKESKQDESGMPNNRFLAERTGGTYSTLKVQPAELEDSGVYFCASSQDLTAEAFFGQGTRLTVV.

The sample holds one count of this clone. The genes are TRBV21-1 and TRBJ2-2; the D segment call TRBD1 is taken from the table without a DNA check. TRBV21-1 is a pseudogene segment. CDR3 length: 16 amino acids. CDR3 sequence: CASRVGQGENTGELFF. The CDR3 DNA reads TGTGCCAGCAGGGTGGGACAGGGTGAAAACACCGGGGAGCTGTTTTTT.

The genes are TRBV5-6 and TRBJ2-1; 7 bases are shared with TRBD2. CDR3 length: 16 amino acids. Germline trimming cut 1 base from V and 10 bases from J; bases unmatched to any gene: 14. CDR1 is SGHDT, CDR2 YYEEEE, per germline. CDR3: CASSLLGGSTLREQFF. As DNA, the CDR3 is TGTGCCAGCAGCTTGCTTGGCGGGAGTACACTCAGGGAGCAGTTCTTC.

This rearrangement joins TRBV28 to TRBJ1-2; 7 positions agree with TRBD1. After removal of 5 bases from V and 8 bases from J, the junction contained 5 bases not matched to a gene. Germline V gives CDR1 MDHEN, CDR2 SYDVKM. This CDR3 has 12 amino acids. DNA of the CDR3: TGTGCCAGCAGTCGGGACAGATGGGGCTACACCTTC. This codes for CASSRDRWGYTF.

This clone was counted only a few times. This CDR3 is CSVPNPLAGAYEQYF. In nucleotides, the CDR3 is TGCAGCGTTCCAAATCCTCTAGCGGGCGCCTACGAGCAGTACTTC. The chain is built from TRBV29-1 and TRBJ2-7; 8 nucleotides agree with TRBD2. Germline lookup yields CDR1 SQVTM and CDR2 ANQGSEA. The CDR3 totals 15 residues. Germline trimming cut 5 bases from V and 2 bases from J; bases unmatched to any gene: 11.

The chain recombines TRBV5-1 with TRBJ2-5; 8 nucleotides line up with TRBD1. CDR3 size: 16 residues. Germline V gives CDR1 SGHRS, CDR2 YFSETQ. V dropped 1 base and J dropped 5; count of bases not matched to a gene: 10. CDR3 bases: TGCGCCAGCAGCTTGAGTGTCCAGGGGGCTTGGGAGACCCAGTACTTC. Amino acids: CASSLSVQGAWETQYF.